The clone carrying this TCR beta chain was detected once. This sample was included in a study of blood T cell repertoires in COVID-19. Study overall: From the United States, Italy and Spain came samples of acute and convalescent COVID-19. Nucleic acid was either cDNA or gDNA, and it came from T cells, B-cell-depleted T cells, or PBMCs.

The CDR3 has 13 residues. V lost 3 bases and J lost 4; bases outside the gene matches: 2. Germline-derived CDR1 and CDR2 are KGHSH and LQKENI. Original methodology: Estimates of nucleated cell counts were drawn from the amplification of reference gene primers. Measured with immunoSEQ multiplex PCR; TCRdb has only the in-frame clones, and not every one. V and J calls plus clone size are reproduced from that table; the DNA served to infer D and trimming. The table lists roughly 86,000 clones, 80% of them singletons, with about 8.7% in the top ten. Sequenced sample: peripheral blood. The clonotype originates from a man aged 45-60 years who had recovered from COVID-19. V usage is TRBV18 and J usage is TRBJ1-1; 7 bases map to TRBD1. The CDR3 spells CASSPDRVTEAFF. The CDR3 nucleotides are TGTGCCAGCTCACCTGACAGGGTCACTGAAGCTTTCTTT.